This T cell receptor beta chain appears in the sequencing data of a study of technical replicates of blood from several donors. V lost 0 bases and J 3 bases, leaving 12 bases between the germline ends. CDR3 length equals 16 residues. Germline CDR1 SGDLS, CDR2 YYNGEE. Sequencing used immunoSEQ multiplex PCR; TCRdb keeps in-frame clones, though not all of them. The sample gives about 87,000 clones, 95% of which show up once; 0.34% is in the top ten. V usage is TRBV9 and J usage is TRBJ1-4; D gene uncertain. Sequencing input: T cells isolated from PBMCs. The clonotype originates from a human donor in good health. Here the CDR3 DNA reads TGTGCCAGCAGCGTAGCTGTAAGCACTTCTAATGAAAAACTGTTTTTT. Translation: CASSVAVSTSNEKLFF.